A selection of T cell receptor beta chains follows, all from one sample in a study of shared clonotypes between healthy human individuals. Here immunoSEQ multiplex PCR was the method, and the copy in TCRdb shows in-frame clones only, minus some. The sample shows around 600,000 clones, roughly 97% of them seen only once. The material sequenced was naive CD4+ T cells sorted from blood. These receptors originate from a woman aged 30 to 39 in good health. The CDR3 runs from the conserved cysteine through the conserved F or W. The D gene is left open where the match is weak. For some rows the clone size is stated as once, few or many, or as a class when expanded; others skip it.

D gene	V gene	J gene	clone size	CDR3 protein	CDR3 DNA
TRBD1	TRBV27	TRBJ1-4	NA	CASSPLGQGIGVEKLFF	TGTGCCAGCAGTCCCCTCGGACAGGGAATAGGGGTGGAAAAACTGTTTTTT
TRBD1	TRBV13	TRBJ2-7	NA	CASSSPGQVGDEQYF	TGTGCCAGCAGCTCCCCGGGACAGGTGGGGGACGAGCAGTACTTC
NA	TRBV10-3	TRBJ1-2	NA	CAISEDVGFSYGYTF	TGTGCCATCAGTGAGGACGTGGGCTTCAGCTATGGCTACACCTTC
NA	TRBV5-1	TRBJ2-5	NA	CASSLGGTGTSQETQYF	TGCGCCAGCAGCTTGGGAGGAACCGGGACTTCTCAAGAGACCCAGTACTTC
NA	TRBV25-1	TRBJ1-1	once	CASSALDGSGTEAFF	TGTGCCAGCAGTGCGCTCGACGGGAGCGGCACTGAAGCTTTCTTT
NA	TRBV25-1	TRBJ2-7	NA	CASRDRISYEQYF	TGTGCCAGCAGGGACAGAATCTCCTACGAGCAGTACTTC
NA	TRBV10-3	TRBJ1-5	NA	CAISNREGSQPQHF	TGTGCCATCAGCAACAGGGAGGGGAGTCAGCCCCAGCATTTT
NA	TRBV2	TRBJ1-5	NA	CASNSGGLNQPQHF	TGTGCCAGCAACTCCGGGGGTTTAAATCAGCCCCAGCATTTT
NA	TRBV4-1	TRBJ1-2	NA	CASRQTGDPGYTF	TGCGCCAGCAGACAAACGGGGGATCCGGGCTACACCTTC
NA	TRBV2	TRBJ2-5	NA	CARGTGNQETQYF	TGTGCCAGGGGGACTGGGAACCAAGAGACCCAGTACTTC
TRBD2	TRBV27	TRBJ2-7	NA	CASRKGLALYEQYF	TGTGCCAGCAGGAAAGGACTAGCTTTGTACGAGCAGTACTTC
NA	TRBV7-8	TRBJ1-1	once	CASRLTVANTEAFF	TGTGCCAGCAGACTAACAGTAGCGAACACTGAAGCTTTCTTT
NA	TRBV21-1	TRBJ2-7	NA	CASMASGPIEQYF	TGTGCCAGCATGGCTTCGGGCCCTATAGAGCAGTACTTC
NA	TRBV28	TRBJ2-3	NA	CASTGEAGFLDTQYF	TGTGCCAGCACCGGGGAAGCAGGGTTTCTTGATACGCAGTATTTT
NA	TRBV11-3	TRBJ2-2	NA	CASSLMGDTGELFF	TGTGCCAGCAGCTTAATGGGAGACACCGGGGAGCTGTTTTTT
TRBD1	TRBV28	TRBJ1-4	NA	CASRLQGAGTNEKLFF	TGTGCCAGCAGGCTACAGGGGGCAGGAACTAATGAAAAACTGTTTTTT
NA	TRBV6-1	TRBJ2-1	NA	CASSEVPARSLQFF	TGTGCCAGCAGTGAAGTCCCCGCGCGGAGTTTGCAGTTCTTC
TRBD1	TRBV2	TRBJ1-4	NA	CASSQGGGRNEKLFF	TGTGCCAGCAGCCAGGGGGGAGGGCGTAATGAAAAACTGTTTTTT
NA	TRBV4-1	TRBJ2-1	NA	CASSLLVTNEQFF	TGCGCCAGCAGCCTCCTAGTTACCAATGAGCAGTTCTTC
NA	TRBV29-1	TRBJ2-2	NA	CSVGHRSNTGELFF	TGCAGCGTTGGCCACAGATCGAACACCGGGGAGCTGTTTTTT
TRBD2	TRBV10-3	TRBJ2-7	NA	CAISEDGLAGGEQYF	TGTGCCATCAGTGAGGACGGACTAGCGGGGGGAGAGCAGTACTTC
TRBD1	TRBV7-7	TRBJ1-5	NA	CASSINRDRAHQPQHF	TGTGCCAGCAGCATTAACCGGGACAGGGCCCATCAGCCCCAGCATTTT
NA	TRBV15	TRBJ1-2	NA	CATSRERGANYGYTF	TGTGCCACCAGCAGAGAAAGGGGAGCTAACTATGGCTACACCTTC
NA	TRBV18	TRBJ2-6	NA	CASSISGANVLTF	TGTGCCAGCTCGATCTCTGGGGCCAACGTCCTGACTTTC
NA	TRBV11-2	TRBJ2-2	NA	CASNQRLDNTGELFF	TGTGCCAGCAACCAGCGGCTAGATAACACCGGGGAGCTGTTTTTT
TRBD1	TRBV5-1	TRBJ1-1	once	CASSGQVENTEAFF	TGCGCCAGCAGCGGACAGGTAGAGAACACTGAAGCTTTCTTT
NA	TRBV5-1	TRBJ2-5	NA	CASSLGERNIQETQYF	TGCGCCAGCAGCTTGGGTGAGCGGAATATCCAAGAGACCCAGTACTTC
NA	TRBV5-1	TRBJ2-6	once	CASSLPQVGSSGANVLTF	TGCGCCAGCAGCTTGCCCCAGGTAGGGAGTTCTGGGGCCAACGTCCTGACTTTC
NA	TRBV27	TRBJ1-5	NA	CASRYQRDQPQHF	TGTGCCAGCAGATACCAACGGGATCAGCCCCAGCATTTT
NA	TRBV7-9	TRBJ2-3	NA	CASSLVGSDTQYF	TGTGCCAGCAGCTTAGTGGGGTCAGATACGCAGTATTTT
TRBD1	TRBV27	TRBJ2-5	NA	CASSLVGTEETQYF	TGTGCCAGCAGTTTGGTGGGGACAGAAGAGACCCAGTACTTC
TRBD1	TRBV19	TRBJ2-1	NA	CASSIWGQGIDEQFF	TGTGCCAGTAGTATATGGGGACAGGGTATCGATGAGCAGTTCTTC
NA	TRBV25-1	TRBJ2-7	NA	CASSDRGLTYEQYF	TGTGCCAGCAGTGATCGGGGGTTAACCTACGAGCAGTACTTC
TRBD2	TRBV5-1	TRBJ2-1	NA	CASSLSSGRIVGPPKNEQFF	TGCGCCAGCAGCTTGTCTAGCGGGAGGATTGTGGGTCCACCGAAAAATGAGCAGTTCTTC
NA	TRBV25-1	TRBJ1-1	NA	CASRGGTEAFF	TGTGCCAGCAGGGGAGGCACTGAAGCTTTCTTT
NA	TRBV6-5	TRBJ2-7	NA	CASKSRGTEYEQYF	TGTGCCAGCAAATCTCGGGGGACCGAATACGAGCAGTACTTC
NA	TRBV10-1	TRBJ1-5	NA	CASSQGLNQPQHF	TGCGCCAGCAGTCAGGGATTAAACCAGCCCCAGCATTTT
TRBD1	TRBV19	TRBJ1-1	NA	CASTRQGLSTEAFF	TGTGCCAGTACCCGACAGGGGTTGTCAACTGAAGCTTTCTTT
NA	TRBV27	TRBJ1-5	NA	CASSERNQPQHF	TGTGCCAGCAGTGAACGCAATCAGCCCCAGCATTTT
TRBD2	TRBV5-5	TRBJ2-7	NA	CASRKTTSGLHEQYF	TGTGCCAGCAGAAAAACGACTAGCGGGCTCCACGAGCAGTACTTC